The 28 T cell receptor beta chains presented below share a single source sample, sequenced in a study of cytotoxic CD8 clonotypes in ibrutinib-treated CLL. Data came from immunoSEQ multiplex PCR; TCRdb stores just in-frame clones and leaves some out. This sample yields 250,000 to 350,000 clones, of which approximately 79% are seen a single time; roughly 5% belongs to the top ten. Sequences were derived from PBMCs, sampled at disease progression, from a patient treated with ibrutinib. All receptors derive from a human donor with chronic lymphocytic leukemia.

This sequence joins TRBV5-1 and TRBJ2-3; D gene uncertain. Trimming removed 5 bases from V and 6 bases from J, with 19 bases in between. This CDR3 has 15 residues. Germline assignment: CDR1 SGHRS and CDR2 YFSETQ. The CDR3 region is CASSLVGSQEDTQYF. The DNA of the CDR3 is TGCGCCAGCAGTCTGGTCGGCTCTCAGGAGGATACGCAGTATTTT.

The genes are TRBV9 and TRBJ2-1; D is possibly TRBD2 (5 bases). Germline V gene lookup returns CDR1 SGDLS and CDR2 YYNGEE. V was trimmed by 4 bases and J by 0 bases, leaving 11 bases between them. The CDR3 length is 15 residues. The CDR3 DNA is TGTGCCAGCAGCACCCTAGGGAGCTCCTACAATGAGCAGTTCTTC. Amino acid sequence: CASSTLGSSYNEQFF.

The genes are TRBV29-1 and TRBJ1-5; weak D call: TRBD1 (6 bases). The germline CDR1 and CDR2 sequences are SQVTM and ANQGSEA. The CDR3 has 13 residues. The V gene lost 4 bases and the J gene lost 3 bases, with 10 bases spanning the gap. DNA for the CDR3: TGCAGCGTTGGAGGGGGAGTCAATCAGCCCCAGCATTTT. This encodes CSVGGGVNQPQHF.

This chain connects TRBV4-1 to TRBJ2-1, with 7 positions matching TRBD2. Germline trimming cut 9 bases from V and 2 bases from J; bases unmatched to any gene: 10. This CDR3 is built from 15 residues. Germline CDR1 is MGHRA and CDR2 is YSYEKL. CDR3 amino acids: CASPSGGLTYNEQFF. The CDR3 region has the DNA TGCGCCAGTCCTTCGGGGGGATTAACCTACAATGAGCAGTTCTTC.

In its sample, this clone was seen a few times. This chain connects TRBV27 to TRBJ1-1, with a weak D call TRBD1 (6 bases). The V end was cut by 8 bases, the J end by 5 bases, with 9 bases between. This CDR3 comprises 11 residues. Germline CDR1 MNHEY, CDR2 SMNVEV (reference sequence). The CDR3 loop is CASVTGTEAFF. In DNA, the CDR3 is TGTGCCAGCGTAACAGGGACTGAAGCTTTCTTT.

The gene calls are TRBV5-4 and TRBJ2-1; D uncertain. The CDR3 is 12 residues long. With 0 bases removed from V and 8 bases from J, the gap between germline ends came to 6 bases. Looked up from germline, CDR1 is SGHNT and CDR2 is YYREEE (reference sequence). CDR3 sequence: CASSLVGYEQFF. The CDR3 nucleotides read TGTGCCAGCAGCTTGGTAGGGTATGAGCAGTTCTTC.

V and J are TRBV7-7 and TRBJ2-6; 8 bases match TRBD1. The CDR3 contains 15 residues. Per germline, CDR1 SSHAT and CDR2 FNYEAQ (reference sequence). After removal of 6 bases from V and 2 bases from J, the junction contained 3 bases not matched to a gene. The CDR3 region has the DNA TGTGCCAGCAGTCCACAGGGGGCTGGGGCCAACGTCCTGACTTTC. Its translation: CASSPQGAGANVLTF.

The chain has TRBV4-1 and TRBJ1-4; D call uncertain. In germline, CDR1 is MGHRA, CDR2 YSYEKL. The CDR3 runs 16 residues. V dropped 3 bases and J dropped 0 bases, with 11 bases sitting between them. CDR3 in amino acids: CASSQPPSATNEKLFF. In DNA, the CDR3 is TGCGCCAGCAGCCAGCCGCCTTCCGCAACTAATGAAAAACTGTTTTTT.

A word on this clone: Relative to the germline gene, one junction end is altered; a read error may explain this. The chain links TRBV5-4 to TRBJ2-5, with D tentatively TRBD1 or TRBD2 (5 bases each). Germline V gene lookup returns CDR1 SGHNT and CDR2 YYREEE (reference sequence). The CDR3 loop spans 13 amino acids. The CDR3 DNA reads TGCGCCAGCAGCCAAGAGTGGGGGGAGACCCAGTACTTC. This sequence encodes CASSQEWGETQYF.

For this clone: Other DNA sequences in this specimen translate into the identical CDR3. The rearrangement links TRBV6-5 to TRBJ1-1; tentative D call: TRBD1 (5 bases). The V end was cut by 1 base, the J end by 1 base, with 7 bases between. The CDR3 sequence is 14 residues long. Per germline, CDR1 MNHEY and CDR2 SVGAGI. The chain's CDR3 is CASSYLGGNTEAFF. The CDR3 DNA sequence: TGTGCCAGCAGTTACTTGGGGGGGAACACTGAAGCTTTCTTT.

J is TRBJ2-3 and V is TRBV5-6; D not resolved. This CDR3 region has 12 residues. The germline V gene encodes CDR1 SGHDT and CDR2 YYEEEE. V was trimmed by 0 bases and J by 14 bases, leaving 13 bases between them. The CDR3 region is CASSLVGSVSYF. Written as DNA, the CDR3 is TGTGCCAGCAGCTTGGTGGGCAGCGTATCGTATTTT.

The genes are TRBV10-3 and TRBJ2-6; D remains unclear. CDR3 length: 17 residues. V was cut by 4 bases and J by 1 base, with 14 bases left in between. The germline V gene encodes CDR1 ENHRY and CDR2 SYGVKD. In DNA form, the CDR3 reads TGTGCCATCAGTGGGGCTCCCATGGGGTCTGGGGCCAACGTCCTGACTTTC. Amino acid sequence: CAISGAPMGSGANVLTF.

The genes are TRBV9 and TRBJ2-2, with 8 bases that match TRBD1. V was pared by 0 bases and J by 5 bases, with 9 bases of the junction left unmatched. The CDR3 contains 17 residues. CDR1 SGDLS and CDR2 YYNGEE come from the germline V gene. The CDR3 region has the DNA TGTGCCAGCAGCGTAGCTCGGACAGGGAGAAGAACCGGGGAGCTGTTTTTT. It translates to CASSVARTGRRTGELFF.

The chain employs TRBV6-1 and TRBJ1-2, with D maybe TRBD1 (5 bases). Germline V gene lookup returns CDR1 MNHNS and CDR2 SASEGT. The V and J ends lost 0 bases and 2 bases respectively, with 13 bases between them. CDR3 length: 16 residues. CDR3 loop: CASSEAPGRPNYGYTF. In nucleotides, the CDR3 is TGTGCCAGCAGTGAAGCCCCGGGACGGCCCAACTATGGCTACACCTTC.

V gene TRBV6-6 combines with J gene TRBJ1-1; D gene uncertain. The CDR3 is made up of 14 amino acids. Germline lookup yields CDR1 MNHNY and CDR2 SVGAGI (reference sequence). V was trimmed by 5 bases and J by 5 bases, leaving 15 bases between them. CDR3 loop: CASSMVVPGTEAFF. DNA of the CDR3: TGTGCCAGCAGTATGGTGGTCCCGGGGACTGAAGCTTTCTTT.

CDR3 DNA sequence: TGTGCCAGCAGCGGGGGACTAGCGGGAGGGCGAGAGACCCAGTACTTC. Protein: CASSGGLAGGRETQYF. This sequence joins TRBV2 and TRBJ2-5, with 16 nucleotides matching TRBD2. Germline V gene data show CDR1 as SNHLY and CDR2 as FYNNEI. The CDR3 is 16 amino acids. The V and J ends lost 6 bases and 4 bases, in that order; junction bases with no gene match: 5.

The CDR3 DNA reads TGTGCCAGCAGCCCCAGACTATATCCCTACGAGCAGTACTTC. Its translation: CASSPRLYPYEQYF. The V gene is TRBV5-5, the J gene TRBJ2-7; a possible D gene is TRBD2 (5 bases). This CDR3 spans 14 amino acids. The V gene's germline CDR1 is SGHKS and CDR2 YYEKEE (reference sequence). The V gene lost 4 bases and the J gene lost 2 bases, with 13 bases spanning the gap. Full variable domain (rest looked up from reference TRBV5-5 and TRBJ2-7): DAGVTQSPTHLIKTRGQQVTLRCSPISGHKSVSWYQQVLGQGPQFIFQYYEKEERGRGNFPDRFSARQFPNYSSELNVNALLLGDSALYLCASSPRLYPYEQYFGPGTRLTVT.

This chain joins TRBV6-1 and TRBJ2-1; 9 positions match TRBD2. The CDR3 contains 15 residues. V gave up 2 bases and J gave up 13 bases; unmatched junction bases: 12. CDR1 and CDR2 from the germline V gene are MNHNS and SASEGT. For the CDR3, the DNA is TGTGCCAGCAGTGAATGGGGACTAGCCGGGGGTAATCAGTTCTTC. Amino acids: CASSEWGLAGGNQFF.

CDR3 amino acids: CASSYRPTSDTQYF. CDR3 in DNA: TGTGCCAGCAGCTACAGACCTACGTCAGATACGCAGTATTTT. V is TRBV4-2 and J is TRBJ2-3; D is unresolved. Between the trimmed V and J ends, which lost 5 bases and 4 bases, there was a span of 13 bases. Germline CDR1 LGHNA, CDR2 YNFKEQ. This CDR3 is built from 14 residues.

The chain has TRBV9 and TRBJ2-1, with D possibly being TRBD2 (6 bases). Germline CDR1 SGDLS, CDR2 YYNGEE. CDR3 length: 15 amino acids. With 4 bases removed from V and 9 bases from J, the gap between germline ends came to 20 bases. The CDR3: CASSSGLSPVFEQFF. The CDR3 region has the DNA TGTGCCAGCAGCTCCGGACTATCCCCCGTATTTGAGCAGTTCTTC.

The genes are TRBV7-8 and TRBJ2-7, with D hard to call. This CDR3 comprises 13 residues. The germline V gene encodes CDR1 SGHVS and CDR2 FQNEAQ. V lost 1 base, J lost 7 bases, and 11 bases lay in between. DNA of the CDR3: TGTGCCAGCAGCTTAGGCGGTTCCTGGGAGCAGTACTTC. This sequence encodes CASSLGGSWEQYF. Complete variable domain (other parts from reference TRBV7-8 and TRBJ2-7): GAGVSQSPRYKVAKRGQDVALRCDPISGHVSLFWYQQALGQGPEFLTYFQNEAQLDKSGLPSDRFFAERPEGSVSTLKIQRTQQEDSAVYLCASSLGGSWEQYFGPGTRLTVT.

This chain uses TRBV6-5 with TRBJ1-1, with unresolved D. V lost 3 bases to trimming and J lost 1 base, with 6 bases between them. CDR3 length: 13 amino acids. CDR1 and CDR2 from the germline V gene are MNHEY and SVGAGI. The CDR3 region is CASSYGGNTEAFF. The DNA for the CDR3 is TGTGCCAGCAGTTATGGAGGGAACACTGAAGCTTTCTTT.

This sequence joins TRBV5-5 and TRBJ1-2; D ambiguous. This CDR3 is built from 13 residues. Between the trimmed V and J ends, which lost 4 bases and 2 bases, there was a span of 9 bases. Germline CDR1 is SGHKS and CDR2 is YYEKEE (reference sequence). CDR3 sequence: CASSPTANYGYTF. The CDR3 region has the DNA TGTGCCAGCAGCCCTACAGCAAACTATGGCTACACCTTC.

The chain links TRBV5-6 to TRBJ1-1; 10 nucleotides match TRBD1. CDR3 length: 17 amino acids. V was pared by 1 base and J by 2 bases, with 8 bases of the junction left unmatched. Germline V CDR1 and CDR2: SGHDT, YYEEEE. CDR3 nucleotides: TGTGCCAGCAGCTTGTTAGGCCGGGACAGGGGAAACACTGAAGCTTTCTTT. Encoded protein: CASSLLGRDRGNTEAFF.

For this clone: The junction departs from germline at one end; a sequencing error may be responsible. This chain links TRBV6-1 with TRBJ2-7; TRBD2 is a possible D gene (6 bases). From germline, CDR1 is MNHNS and CDR2 SASEGT. The CDR3 has 17 amino acids. For the CDR3, the DNA is TGTGCCATCAGTGGTTCCCCTACCGGGACTGGAGGCTACGAGCAGTACTTC. It translates to CAISGSPTGTGGYEQYF.

The rearrangement links TRBV6-6 to TRBJ1-1; D remains unclear. V shed 6 bases and J shed 4 bases, with 18 bases lying between them. The CDR3 is 15 residues long. CDR1 and CDR2 from the germline V gene are MNHNY and SVGAGI (reference sequence). The CDR3 is CASRSTSVIGTEAFF. The CDR3 nucleotides are TGTGCCAGCAGGTCAACGTCCGTGATAGGCACTGAAGCTTTCTTT.

This sequence joins TRBV6-5 and TRBJ1-2, with 9 bases fitting TRBD1. Trimming at V came to 8 bases and at J to 4 bases, leaving 5 bases not matched to a gene. The CDR3 has 13 residues. Per the germline V gene, CDR1 is MNHEY and CDR2 is SVGAGI. CDR3 in amino acids: CASATDRGYGYTF. DNA for the CDR3: TGTGCCAGCGCCACGGACAGGGGCTATGGCTACACCTTC.

The rearrangement uses TRBV19 and TRBJ2-7; no definite D call. CDR1 and CDR2 from the germline V gene are LNHDA and SQIVND (reference sequence). Trimming took 5 bases from V and 2 from J, leaving 19 bases between them. This CDR3 is built from 16 residues. The CDR3 sequence is CASSSRHGGDPYEQYF. CDR3 DNA sequence: TGTGCCAGTAGTTCACGTCATGGCGGAGATCCCTACGAGCAGTACTTC. Combining the CDR3 with reference TRBV19 and TRBJ2-7 gives the whole variable domain DGGITQSPKYLFRKEGQNVTLSCEQNLNHDAMYWYRQDPGQGLRLIYYSQIVNDFQKGDIAEGYSVSREKKESFPLTVTSAQKNPTAFYLCASSSRHGGDPYEQYFGPGTRLTVT.